The clone carrying this T cell receptor (beta chain) was detected many times. This sample is part of a study of quantifying T cell responses using KT2 cells. Across the study: cDNA was made from DNase-treated RNA using alpha and beta constant primers.

A single-stranded UMI oligo with SP2 sequence was ligated to cDNA 3' ends. First-round PCR used 4 cycles and beta primers RC1.1 and RC1.2 covering TRBC1 and TRBC2. TCRdb used MiXCR to reprocess the UMI-ligation and nested PCR reads, holding one entry per CDR3 protein. Of tens of thousands of distinct CDR3 sequences in the sample, 12% were seen once. V was trimmed by 5 bases and J by 2 bases, leaving 11 bases between them. This CDR3 contains 14 residues. The V call is TRBV12-3 or TRBV12-4, the J call TRBJ2-3, with D perhaps TRBD2 (6 bases). Material: PBMCs spiked with cells of the T cell clone KT2. This receptor was identified in a human donor. The CDR3 DNA is TGTGCCAGCAGTCCGACTAGGTTCACAGATACGCAGTATTTT. Its translation is CASSPTRFTDTQYF.